The source of this T cell receptor beta chain is a study of cytomegalovirus exposure and HLA in healthy donors. Notes on this clone: The antigen is unknown.

Study observations and caveats: In a later analysis, at a false discovery rate of 0.05, 16,951 TCR beta sequences matched HLA alleles. Reports state that TCR beta sequences accurately predicted most subjects' HLA-A and HLA-B alleles. Certain indistinguishable V segments, among them TRBV6-2 and TRBV6-3, were excluded. Reported performance of the classifier showed diagnosis of cytomegalovirus status with high specificity and sensitivity.

Use of 60 Vbeta and 13 Jbeta primers characterized the PCR. Sequencing used immunoSEQ multiplex PCR; TCRdb keeps in-frame clones, though not all of them. The table has 130,000 or so clones, around 81% seen once. CDR1 MNHEY and CDR2 SVGAGI come from the germline V gene. The length of the CDR3 is 15 residues. The V end was cut by 2 bases, the J end by 0 bases, with 8 bases between. The chain joins TRBV6-5 to TRBJ2-1; D may be TRBD1 (5 bases). Sequenced material: PBMCs. The TCR was taken from a woman in her thirties or forties in good health and CMV-seronegative. The CDR3 bases are TGTGCCAGCAGTTACGGACATGTCTCCTACAATGAGCAGTTCTTC. Translation gives CASSYGHVSYNEQFF.